The 32 T cell receptor beta chains listed next were all sequenced from one sample in a study of T cell repertoires in cytomegalovirus infection. TCRdb re-analysed the reads in MiXCR, keeping a single row per CDR3 protein. The sample records more than 250,000 distinct CDR3 sequences, roughly 25% being singletons. These receptors are not linked to any known antigen. The sample in question was cultured PBMCs, obtained from culture after CMV antigen stimulation. The receptor set was obtained from a human donor in good health (CMV status not recorded). Some clones in this sample may be carry-over from other donors' samples.

The chain links TRBV20-1 to TRBJ2-1; 12 positions agree with TRBD2. CDR1 and CDR2 from the germline V gene are DFQATT and SNEGSKA (reference sequence). This CDR3 is built from 15 residues. V shed 4 bases, J shed 6 bases, and the junction held 7 bases outside the gene matches. The CDR3 DNA reads TGCAGTGCTAACCACCTAGCGGGAGGGCCCAATGAGCAGTTCTTC. Translation gives CSANHLAGGPNEQFF.

The rearrangement joins TRBV7-2 to TRBJ1-4; D gene uncertain. The germline V and J ends were trimmed by 2 bases and 8 bases, with 3 bases remaining between them. The CDR3 runs to 11 residues. Germline CDR1 SGHTA, CDR2 FQGNSA. The CDR3 region is CASSLREKLFF. In DNA, the CDR3 is TGTGCCAGCAGCTTAAGGGAAAAACTGTTTTTT.

V usage is TRBV6-1 and J usage is TRBJ2-5; the match to TRBD2 covers 12 bases. CDR1 is MNHNS, CDR2 SASEGT, per germline. The CDR3 is 17 residues long. The J segment lost 4 bases and the V segment lost 4 bases, leaving 10 bases of the junction unmatched. CDR3 coding DNA: TGTGCCAGCAGTGTGACTAGCGGGAGTCCCCGGGGAGAGACCCAGTACTTC. Translation gives CASSVTSGSPRGETQYF.

This clonotype has only a few counts. This chain links TRBV11-3 with TRBJ2-3, with TRBD2 matching 13 bases. The trim removed 5 bases at V and 5 bases at J, leaving 7 bases unmatched. Germline CDR1 is SGHNT and CDR2 is YENEEA. This CDR3 region has 16 residues. The CDR3 DNA reads TGTGCCAGCAGCCCAGGACTAGCGGGAGTTGTAGATACGCAGTATTTT. Translation gives CASSPGLAGVVDTQYF.

This clonotype was observed many times. This rearrangement joins TRBV11-2 to TRBJ2-3; D call uncertain. V was shortened by 4 bases and J by 1 base, with 15 bases between the two germline ends. Germline CDR1 and CDR2: SGHAT and FQNNGV. The CDR3 totals 16 residues. The CDR3 DNA reads TGTGCCAGCAGCTACCTTAAGTTGGCCCGCACAGATACGCAGTATTTT. Residues: CASSYLKLARTDTQYF.

The chain links TRBV29-1 to TRBJ2-1; D not resolved. V gave up 3 bases and J gave up 3 bases, with 6 bases separating them. The CDR3 loop spans 12 amino acids. Germline assignment: CDR1 SQVTM and CDR2 ANQGSEA. The CDR3 loop is CSVEVSYNEQFF. CDR3 nucleotide sequence: TGCAGCGTTGAGGTCAGCTACAATGAGCAGTTCTTC.

The chain uses TRBV7-6 and TRBJ1-2, with 7 positions matching TRBD1. After removal of 3 bases from V and 7 bases from J, the junction contained 8 bases not matched to a gene. The CDR3 consists of 14 residues. Germline values: CDR1 SGHVS, CDR2 FNYEAQ. The CDR3 loop is CASSLTGTVLGYTF. Written as DNA, the CDR3 is TGTGCCAGCAGCTTGACGGGGACAGTTCTTGGCTACACCTTC.

In its sample, this clonotype was seen a few times. The rearrangement uses TRBV7-9 and TRBJ2-7, with D perhaps matching TRBD2 (6 bases). CDR1 is SEHNR and CDR2 is FQNEAQ in the germline V gene (reference sequence). The V end lost 5 bases, the J end lost 3 bases, and 14 bases lay between the germline ends. The CDR3 spans 14 residues. CDR3 nucleotides: TGTGCCAGCAGCCCCCGCGGGGAACACTACGAGCAGTACGTC. This gives the protein CASSPRGEHYEQYV.

This clonotype was recorded a few times. V is TRBV12-3 or TRBV12-4 and J is TRBJ2-3; D unresolved. The V end was cut by 2 bases, the J end by 1 base, with 10 bases between. The CDR3 is made up of 15 amino acids. DNA of the CDR3: TGTGCCAGCAGTTTACGTCCGCAGGGCACAGATACGCAGTATTTT. Its protein is CASSLRPQGTDTQYF.

Here the CDR3 reads CATSNNDQETQYF. DNA for the CDR3: TGTGCCACCAGTAATAATGACCAAGAGACCCAGTACTTC. This chain links TRBV24-1 with TRBJ2-5; D is ambiguous. Germline values: CDR1 KGHDR, CDR2 SFDVKD. This CDR3 is 13 amino acids long. V gave up 6 bases and J gave up 0 bases, with 7 bases separating them.

This sequence joins TRBV12-3 or TRBV12-4 and TRBJ2-7, with TRBD2 identical over 10 bases. This CDR3 has 14 residues. The ends lost 6 bases at V and 5 bases at J; junction bases unmatched: 7. CDR3 nucleotide sequence: TGTGCCAGCAGCCTGGGACTAGCGCTGAACGAGCAGTACTTC. Translating gives CASSLGLALNEQYF.

This clonotype was seen repeatedly, ten times or more. The V gene is TRBV12-3 or TRBV12-4, the J gene TRBJ1-1; D remains unclear. Trimming left V 4 bases short and J 4 bases short, with 10 bases between. The CDR3 runs to 13 residues. The CDR3 is CASSYQKSTEAFF. The CDR3 coding sequence is TGTGCCAGCAGTTACCAGAAGTCCACTGAAGCTTTCTTT.

This clonotype was detected once. The rearrangement uses TRBV6-2 or TRBV6-3 and TRBJ2-3; D is ambiguous. Germline CDR1 is MNHEY and CDR2 is SVGEGT. CDR3 size: 13 residues. The germline V and J ends were trimmed by 4 bases and 3 bases, with 8 bases remaining between them. The CDR3 bases are TGTGCCAGCAGTTCGTACGGAACAGATACGCAGTATTTT. Translation: CASSSYGTDTQYF.

The rearrangement links TRBV19 to TRBJ2-2; D is ambiguous. Germline V lookup: CDR1 LNHDA, CDR2 SQIVND (reference sequence). The CDR3 length is 15 residues. V was pared by 3 bases and J by 1 base, with 9 bases between. The CDR3 DNA follows: TGTGCCAGTAGTATTCTCGCAGGGAACACCGGGGAGCTGTTTTTT. The encoded protein is CASSILAGNTGELFF.

This clonotype was recorded at least ten times. The V and J genes are TRBV12-3 or TRBV12-4 and TRBJ2-1, with 9 nucleotides matching TRBD1. V lost 7 bases and J lost 6; bases outside the gene matches: 4. CDR3 length: 13 amino acids. CDR3 bases: TGTGCCAGCACTTTGGACAGGGGCAATGAGCAGTTCTTC. The encoded protein is CASTLDRGNEQFF.

The chain is built from TRBV20-1 and TRBJ2-1; tentatively, D is TRBD2 (5 bases). Looked up from germline, CDR1 is DFQATT and CDR2 is SNEGSKA (reference sequence). V was clipped by 0 bases and J by 8 bases, with 14 bases between them. There are 14 residues in the CDR3. CDR3 coding DNA: TGCAGTGCTAGAGATCCGGTAGCGTCGGATGAGCAGTTCTTC. It specifies CSARDPVASDEQFF.

This chain joins TRBV6-2 or TRBV6-3 and TRBJ2-1, with 7 bases aligning to TRBD2. Trimming removed 5 bases from V and 6 bases from J; junction bases left unmatched: 10. CDR1 is MNHEY, CDR2 SVGEGT, per germline. The CDR3 loop spans 15 amino acids. The CDR3 region has the DNA TGTGCCAGCAGTGGCCATATGGCTAGCGGCAATGAGCAGTTCTTC. Protein sequence: CASSGHMASGNEQFF.

The V call is TRBV7-2, the J call TRBJ2-2, with a possible D match to TRBD2 (6 bases). Trimming removed 0 bases at V and 5 bases at J, with 7 bases between. The CDR3 is 14 amino acids. In germline, CDR1 is SGHTA, CDR2 FQGNSA. This CDR3 reads CASSLAAGTGELFF. CDR3 DNA sequence: TGTGCCAGCAGCTTAGCGGCGGGGACCGGGGAGCTGTTTTTT.

Remarks on this clonotype: An end of the junction does not agree with germline; a read error may underlie this. The chain links TRBV27 to TRBJ2-2; 14 nucleotides line up with TRBD2. The V gene's germline CDR1 is MNHEY and CDR2 SMNVEV (reference sequence). This CDR3 has 17 residues. This chain's CDR3 is CVSIQRPGLAGDGELFF. The DNA of the CDR3 is TGTGTCAGCATCCAGCGCCCGGGACTAGCGGGAGACGGGGAGCTGTTTTTT.

There are a few counts of this clonotype. V and J are TRBV7-2 and TRBJ2-3, with D possibly being TRBD1 (5 bases). Trimming removed 0 bases at V and 0 bases at J, with 13 bases between. Germline values: CDR1 SGHTA, CDR2 FQGNSA. This CDR3 comprises 17 residues. CDR3 in amino acids: CASSLAGVGPSTDTQYF. DNA for the CDR3: TGTGCCAGCAGCTTAGCTGGGGTGGGGCCGAGCACAGATACGCAGTATTTT.

This chain joins TRBV5-1 and TRBJ1-1, with 7 bases fitting TRBD1. The CDR3 loop spans 17 amino acids. With 1 base clipped from V and 4 bases from J, the junction kept 13 bases outside the gene matches. CDR1 and CDR2 (germline): SGHRS, YFSETQ. The DNA of the CDR3 is TGCGCCAGCAGCTTGCCCGGGACAGCCCGTACCCTCACTGAAGCTTTCTTT. Amino acids: CASSLPGTARTLTEAFF.

This rearrangement joins TRBV7-9 to TRBJ2-1; possible D gene TRBD1, 5 bases. V lost 4 bases and J 3 bases, leaving 13 bases between the germline ends. Germline V CDR1 and CDR2: SEHNR, FQNEAQ (reference sequence). The CDR3 contains 15 residues. CDR3 protein: CASSYDSLFYNEQFF. The DNA for the CDR3 is TGTGCCAGCAGCTATGACAGCCTATTCTACAATGAGCAGTTCTTC.

The CDR3 protein is CASSQRAGGPGFTDTQYF. The CDR3 region has the DNA TGTGCCAGCAGCCAACGGGCCGGAGGGCCAGGTTTCACAGATACGCAGTATTTT. The rearrangement links TRBV7-9 to TRBJ2-3, with D perhaps TRBD2 (6 bases). V was cut by 5 bases and J by 2 bases, with 23 bases left in between. This CDR3 has 18 residues. Germline lookup yields CDR1 SEHNR and CDR2 FQNEAQ (reference sequence). Full variable domain (rest looked up from reference TRBV7-9 and TRBJ2-3): DTGVSQNPRHKITKRGQNVTFRCDPISEHNRLYWYRQTLGQGPEFLTYFQNEAQLEKSRLLSDRFSAERPKGSFSTLEIQRTEQGDSAMYLCASSQRAGGPGFTDTQYFGPGTRLTVL.

The chain recombines TRBV29-1 with TRBJ1-2; no firm D call. The CDR3 is 15 residues long. The V gene's germline CDR1 is SQVTM and CDR2 ANQGSEA. V gave up 6 bases and J gave up 0 bases, with 17 bases separating them. The CDR3 region has the DNA TGCAGCGTCGCTTGGCATGAACTAGCTAACTATGGCTACACCTTC. The encoded protein is CSVAWHELANYGYTF.

This clonotype was counted between two and nine times. CDR3 DNA sequence: TGTGCCACCAGCAGAGAGTTGGTGGTGCGCCGCAATGAGCAGTTCTTC. Protein: CATSRELVVRRNEQFF. The genes are TRBV15 and TRBJ2-1; no definite D call. Germline lookup yields CDR1 LNHNV and CDR2 YYDKDF (reference sequence). The ends were cut back, 0 bases at V and 6 bases at J, with 15 bases in the middle. The CDR3 has 16 residues.

The chain carries TRBV4-1 and TRBJ2-3; a weak D match, TRBD2 (5 bases). V was cut by 1 base and J by 0 bases, with 11 bases left in between. Germline V gene data show CDR1 as MGHRA and CDR2 as YSYEKL. The CDR3 runs to 16 residues. In DNA form, the CDR3 reads TGCGCCAGCAGCCAAGCACAAGGACTCAGCACAGATACGCAGTATTTT. This encodes CASSQAQGLSTDTQYF.

The gene calls are TRBV19 and TRBJ2-1; 10 bases are a match to TRBD1. The CDR3 runs to 12 residues. With 10 bases clipped from V and 6 bases from J, the junction kept 3 bases outside the gene matches. Germline values: CDR1 LNHDA, CDR2 SQIVND (reference sequence). CDR3 amino acids: CATGTGVNEQFF. DNA of the CDR3: TGTGCCACCGGGACAGGGGTCAATGAGCAGTTCTTC.

This clonotype occurred many times. The V call is TRBV7-8, the J call TRBJ2-1; TRBD2 agrees at 9 bases. The CDR3 extends over 16 amino acids. V gave up 1 base and J gave up 2 bases; unmatched junction bases: 3. Germline assignment: CDR1 SGHVS and CDR2 FQNEAQ. The chain's CDR3 is CASSLDGTSPYNEQFF. DNA of the CDR3: TGTGCCAGCAGCTTAGACGGGACTAGCCCCTACAATGAGCAGTTCTTC.

V is TRBV7-2 and J is TRBJ2-7; D remains unclear. This CDR3 has 14 residues. CDR1 is SGHTA, CDR2 FQGNSA, per germline. V lost 0 bases and J lost 6, with 12 bases in between. CDR3 loop: CASSLADRGAEQYF. DNA for the CDR3: TGTGCCAGCAGCTTAGCCGATCGCGGCGCCGAGCAGTACTTC.

This clonotype turned up a few times. This rearrangement joins TRBV15 to TRBJ2-3; D is uncertain. Germline V CDR1 and CDR2: LNHNV, YYDKDF (reference sequence). The CDR3 extends over 14 amino acids. Trimming took off 6 bases at V and 3 bases at J, with 13 bases between the two ends. CDR3 sequence: CATRGFVGTDTQYF. In DNA, the CDR3 is TGTGCCACCAGGGGTTTCGTCGGTACAGATACGCAGTATTTT.

This clonotype came up many times. The gene calls are TRBV7-2 and TRBJ2-1; D tentatively fits TRBD1 or TRBD2 (5 bases each). V lost 0 bases and J 6 bases, leaving 9 bases between the germline ends. CDR3 length equals 14 residues. Germline V gene data show CDR1 as SGHTA and CDR2 as FQGNSA. CDR3: CASSLAGVLNEQFF. For the CDR3, the DNA is TGTGCCAGCAGCTTAGCGGGGGTTCTCAATGAGCAGTTCTTC. The full variable domain, in which reference TRBV7-2 and TRBJ2-1 provide the parts outside the CDR3, is GAGVSQSPSNKVTEKGKDVELRCDPISGHTALYWYRQSLGQGLEFLIYFQGNSAPDKSGLPSDRFSAERTGGSVSTLTIQRTQQEDSAVYLCASSLAGVLNEQFFGPGTRLTVL.

This sequence joins TRBV2 and TRBJ2-3; 14 bases are shared with TRBD2. Trimming took 7 bases from V and 3 from J; bases not matched to a gene: 18. The CDR3 loop spans 20 amino acids. CDR1 is SNHLY, CDR2 FYNNEI, per germline. CDR3: CASTKTTPGLAGEGTDTQYF. The CDR3 DNA reads TGTGCCAGCACCAAAACAACCCCGGGACTAGCGGGAGAGGGGACAGATACGCAGTATTTT.